The next 19 T cell receptor beta chains were all read from a single sample in a study of T cells in Graves' hyperthyroidism and ophthalmopathy. Template material for amplifying TCR beta CDR3 regions consisted of RNA transcripts. Primed by the HTBI set, a first-round RT-PCR was run on the TCR CDR3. Via MiXCR, TCRdb re-called the multiplex PCR reads, giving one row per CDR3 protein. The sample holds about 770,000 distinct CDR3 sequences, 18% seen once. The material sequenced was blood. These receptors originate from a woman aged 45-60 years with Graves' hyperthyroidism that later progressed to Graves' ophthalmopathy.

This chain's CDR3 is CASSEVQGARVEQFF. CDR3 in DNA: TGTGCCAGCAGTGAAGTACAGGGGGCTAGGGTTGAGCAGTTCTTC. V gene TRBV6-1 combines with J gene TRBJ2-1; 9 nucleotides agree with TRBD1. The CDR3 is 15 amino acids. Germline lookup yields CDR1 MNHNS and CDR2 SASEGT. V was pared by 1 base and J by 9 bases, with 7 bases of the junction left unmatched.

The chain links TRBV20-1 to TRBJ1-5; maybe TRBD1 (6 bases). CDR1 is DFQATT and CDR2 is SNEGSKA in the germline V gene (reference sequence). Trimming removed 0 bases from V and 5 bases from J, with 11 bases in between. The CDR3 is 14 amino acids. CDR3 DNA: TGCAGTGCTAGAGAGGCAGGGGATGATCAGCCCCAGCATTTT. This codes for CSAREAGDDQPQHF.

This chain uses TRBV10-3 with TRBJ1-3; the match to TRBD1 covers 7 bases. The CDR3 is 14 amino acids. Germline V gene data show CDR1 as ENHRY and CDR2 as SYGVKD. V lost 6 bases, J lost 0 bases, and 2 bases stayed unmatched. Here the CDR3 DNA reads TGTGCCATCAGCGGGACAGTCTCTGGAAACACCATATATTTT. Its protein product is CAISGTVSGNTIYF.

This clonotype was detected a few times. The chain carries TRBV12-3 or TRBV12-4 and TRBJ1-1; D gene uncertain. This CDR3 has 15 residues. The V gene lost 1 base and the J gene lost 4 bases, with 13 bases spanning the gap. The CDR3 sequence is CASSLETEFGTEAFF. The CDR3 DNA is TGTGCCAGCAGTTTAGAGACCGAGTTTGGCACTGAAGCTTTCTTT.

This clonotype was seen more than once but under ten times. The rearrangement uses TRBV6-1 and TRBJ1-5, with 10 bases identical to TRBD1. After removal of 6 bases from V and 3 bases from J, the junction contained 8 bases not matched to a gene. CDR3 length: 16 residues. Germline V gene sequence: CDR1 MNHNS, CDR2 SASEGT. The CDR3 loop reads CASRHPGQGPNQPQHF. The CDR3 coding sequence is TGTGCCAGCAGACACCCGGGACAGGGGCCCAATCAGCCCCAGCATTTT.

This clonotype was counted at least ten times. The chain uses TRBV20-1 and TRBJ1-1; D is perhaps TRBD1 (6 bases). The V end lost 5 bases, the J end lost 4 bases, and 14 bases lay between the germline ends. Germline V lookup: CDR1 DFQATT, CDR2 SNEGSKA (reference sequence). The CDR3 sequence is 13 residues long. The CDR3 is CSALPGVTTEAFF. CDR3 coding DNA: TGCAGTGCTCTCCCAGGGGTGACCACTGAAGCTTTCTTT.

This clonotype was found many times. This chain links TRBV12-3 or TRBV12-4 with TRBJ2-7; D not resolved. Trimming pared 5 bases from V and 3 bases from J, leaving 14 bases between. This CDR3 region has 14 residues. DNA of the CDR3: TGTGCCAGCAGTCTCTTTGGACGGAACTACGAGCAGTACTTC. Translating it yields CASSLFGRNYEQYF.

This clonotype has just a few counts. The chain employs TRBV6-1 and TRBJ2-5; 8 nucleotides agree with TRBD1. CDR1 MNHNS and CDR2 SASEGT come from the germline V gene. CDR3 length: 13 residues. Trimming removed 6 bases from V and 2 bases from J; junction bases left unmatched: 2. CDR3 bases: TGTGCCAGCAGACACAGGGGGCAAGAGACCCAGTACTTC. This codes for CASRHRGQETQYF.

A few counts support this clonotype. The V gene is TRBV12-3 or TRBV12-4, the J gene TRBJ2-1; D might be TRBD1 or TRBD2, each matching 5 bases. V gave up 5 bases and J gave up 7 bases, with 12 bases separating them. There are 13 residues in the CDR3. This chain's CDR3 is CASSTGWGNEQFF. The CDR3 DNA reads TGTGCCAGCAGTACGGGTTGGGGGAATGAGCAGTTCTTC.

This clonotype was counted a few times. J is TRBJ2-2 and V is TRBV6-1; D not resolved. V lost 5 bases and J lost 1, with 11 bases in between. This CDR3 is 15 amino acids long. Germline-derived CDR1 and CDR2 are MNHNS and SASEGT. This CDR3 is CASSRPPQNTGELFF. The DNA for the CDR3 is TGTGCCAGCAGTCGCCCACCTCAGAACACCGGGGAGCTGTTTTTT.

This clonotype was seen a handful of times. The V call is TRBV27, the J call TRBJ1-2; D might be TRBD1 (6 bases). Germline V CDR1 and CDR2: MNHEY, SMNVEV (reference sequence). Trimming cost V 3 bases and J 1 base, with 9 bases left between them. The length of the CDR3 is 14 residues. The CDR3 region has the DNA TGTGCCAGCAGTTTCAGGGGACTTAACTATGGCTACACCTTC. Translation: CASSFRGLNYGYTF.

This clonotype was picked up many times. The chain is built from TRBV5-1 and TRBJ1-6; 9 nucleotides line up with TRBD1. This CDR3 spans 15 amino acids. With 2 bases clipped from V and 5 bases from J, the junction kept 2 bases outside the gene matches. CDR1 and CDR2 from the germline V gene are SGHRS and YFSETQ. CDR3 region: CASSFRDRDNSPLHF. Here the CDR3 DNA reads TGCGCCAGCAGCTTCCGGGACAGGGATAATTCACCCCTCCACTTT.

The gene calls are TRBV11-2 and TRBJ1-2; 7 nucleotides align to TRBD1. Germline lookup yields CDR1 SGHAT and CDR2 FQNNGV. The CDR3 has 13 amino acids. Losses at the gene ends were 6 bases for V and 3 bases for J; bases not matched to a gene: 4. The CDR3 reads CASRSDRDYGYTF. The DNA for the CDR3 is TGTGCCAGCAGGTCTGACAGGGACTATGGCTACACCTTC.

Only a few counts were recorded for this clonotype. The rearrangement uses TRBV3-1 and TRBJ2-1; D remains unclear. Trimming removed 0 bases from V and 0 bases from J, with 12 bases in between. The CDR3 is 17 amino acids. CDR1 and CDR2 (germline): LGHDT, YNNKEL (reference sequence). This chain's CDR3 is CASSQERQPSSYNEQFF. CDR3 DNA sequence: TGTGCCAGCAGCCAAGAGCGGCAGCCCTCCTCCTACAATGAGCAGTTCTTC.

The sample holds a few counts of this clonotype. The J gene is TRBJ2-1, the V gene TRBV5-5; 7 nucleotides line up with TRBD1. Unmatched junction bases numbered 16, after V lost 4 bases and J lost 9 bases. The CDR3 has 16 amino acids. CDR1 is SGHKS, CDR2 YYEKEE, per germline (reference sequence). CDR3 bases: TGTGCCAGCAGCCCCATGAACAGGGGAGTCTATATTGAGCAGTTCTTC. This translates into CASSPMNRGVYIEQFF.

This clonotype has ten or more counts. The V gene is TRBV7-9, the J gene TRBJ2-3; D unclear. CDR1 and CDR2 from the germline V gene are SEHNR and FQNEAQ (reference sequence). The V end lost 1 base, the J end lost 0 bases, and 11 bases lay between the germline ends. The CDR3 totals 16 residues. CDR3: CASSLGHQTSTDTQYF. CDR3 bases: TGTGCCAGCAGCTTAGGCCACCAAACAAGCACAGATACGCAGTATTTT.

This clonotype was counted ten times or more. The gene calls are TRBV6-1 and TRBJ1-1, with D tentatively TRBD1 (6 bases). CDR3 length: 13 residues. Germline V gene lookup returns CDR1 MNHNS and CDR2 SASEGT. V was pared by 6 bases and J by 1 base, with 9 bases between. Here the CDR3 reads CASRDRPNTEAFF. The CDR3, as DNA: TGTGCCAGCAGGGACAGACCGAACACTGAAGCTTTCTTT.

This clonotype came up many times. V usage is TRBV3-1 and J usage is TRBJ1-1, with D unclear. The V and J ends lost 3 bases and 2 bases respectively, with 10 bases between them. The CDR3 is made up of 14 amino acids. Germline assignment: CDR1 LGHDT and CDR2 YNNKEL (reference sequence). The CDR3 spells CASSQRTGNTEAFF. The CDR3 DNA is TGTGCCAGCAGCCAGAGGACGGGAAACACTGAAGCTTTCTTT.

The genes are TRBV11-2 and TRBJ2-2; the D gene is possibly TRBD1 (6 bases). The V gene's germline CDR1 is SGHAT and CDR2 FQNNGV. The CDR3 is made up of 17 amino acids. V was clipped by 5 bases and J by 2 bases, with 18 bases between them. DNA for the CDR3: TGTGCCAGCAGCGCTCAAACAGGGCCTTTAAACACCGGGGAGCTGTTTTTT. Translated: CASSAQTGPLNTGELFF.